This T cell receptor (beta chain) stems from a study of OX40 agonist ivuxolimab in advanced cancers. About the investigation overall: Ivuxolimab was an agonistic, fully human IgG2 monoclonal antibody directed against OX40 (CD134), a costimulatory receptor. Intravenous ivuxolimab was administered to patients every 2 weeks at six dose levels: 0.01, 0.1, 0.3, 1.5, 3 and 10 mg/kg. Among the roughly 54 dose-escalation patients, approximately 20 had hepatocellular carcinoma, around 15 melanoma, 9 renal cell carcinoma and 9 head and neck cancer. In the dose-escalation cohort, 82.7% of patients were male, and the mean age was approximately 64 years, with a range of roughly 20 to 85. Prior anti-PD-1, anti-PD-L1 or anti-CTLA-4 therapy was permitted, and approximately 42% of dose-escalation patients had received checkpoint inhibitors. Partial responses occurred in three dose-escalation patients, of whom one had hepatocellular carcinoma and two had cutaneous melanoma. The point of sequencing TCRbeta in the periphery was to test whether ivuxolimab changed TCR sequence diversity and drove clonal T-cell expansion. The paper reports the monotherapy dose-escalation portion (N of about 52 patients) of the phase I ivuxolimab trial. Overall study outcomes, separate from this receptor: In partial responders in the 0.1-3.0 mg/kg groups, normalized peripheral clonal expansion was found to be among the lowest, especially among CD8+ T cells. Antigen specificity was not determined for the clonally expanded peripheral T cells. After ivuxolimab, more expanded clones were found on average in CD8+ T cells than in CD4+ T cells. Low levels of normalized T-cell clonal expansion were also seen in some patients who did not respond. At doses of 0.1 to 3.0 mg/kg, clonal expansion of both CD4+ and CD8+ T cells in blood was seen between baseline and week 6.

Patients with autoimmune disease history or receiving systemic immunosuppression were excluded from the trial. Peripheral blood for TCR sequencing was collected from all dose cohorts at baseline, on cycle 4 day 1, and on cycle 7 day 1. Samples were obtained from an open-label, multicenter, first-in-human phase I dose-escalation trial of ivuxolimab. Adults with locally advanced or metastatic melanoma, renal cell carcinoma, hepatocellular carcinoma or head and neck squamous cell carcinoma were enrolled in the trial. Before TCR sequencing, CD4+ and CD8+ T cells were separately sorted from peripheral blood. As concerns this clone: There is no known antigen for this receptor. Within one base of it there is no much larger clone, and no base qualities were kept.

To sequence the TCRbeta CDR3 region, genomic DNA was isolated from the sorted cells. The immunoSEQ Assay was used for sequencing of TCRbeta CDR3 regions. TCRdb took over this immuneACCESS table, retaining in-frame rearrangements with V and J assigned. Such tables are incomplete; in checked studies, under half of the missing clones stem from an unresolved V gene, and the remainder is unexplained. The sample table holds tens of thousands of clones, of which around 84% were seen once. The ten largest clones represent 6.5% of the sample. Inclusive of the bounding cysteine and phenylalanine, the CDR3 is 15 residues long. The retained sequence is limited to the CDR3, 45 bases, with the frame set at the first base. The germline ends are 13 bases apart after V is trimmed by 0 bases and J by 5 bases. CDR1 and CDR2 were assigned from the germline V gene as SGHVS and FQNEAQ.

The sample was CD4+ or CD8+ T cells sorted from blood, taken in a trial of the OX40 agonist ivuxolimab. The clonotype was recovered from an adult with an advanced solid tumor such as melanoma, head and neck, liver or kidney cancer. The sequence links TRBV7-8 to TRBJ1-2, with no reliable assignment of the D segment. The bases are TGTGCCAGCAGCTTAGCAGGGATGGGGATATATGGCTACACCTTC. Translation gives CASSLAGMGIYGYTF.